These 2 T cell receptor beta chains were sequenced from one sample in a study of metastatic and nonmetastatic thyroid tumors. TCRdb reprocessed the PCR reads using MiXCR. The sample has approximately 41,000 clones, 28% seen once; the top ten hold roughly 9.5%. No patient received treatment before thyroid surgery. What was sequenced was blood. The receptors stem from a male donor with papillary thyroid cancer or a benign thyroid nodule (not recorded which). Some clones in this sample may be carry-over from other donors' samples.

In its sample, this clone was seen many times. The chain has TRBV3-1 and TRBJ2-5; TRBD2 agrees at 11 bases. Germline V CDR1 and CDR2: LGHDT, YNNKEL (reference sequence). V lost 0 bases and J lost 4; bases outside the gene matches: 13. This CDR3 has 19 amino acids. This CDR3 reads CASSQDLFRASGRRETQYF. The CDR3 DNA sequence: TGTGCCAGCAGCCAAGATCTTTTCCGGGCTAGCGGGAGGCGAGAGACCCAGTACTTC.

This clone was observed a handful of times. A much larger clone lies a single base off, so this may be a read error. Within the sample, other DNA sequences also encode this same CDR3. The chain links TRBV6-1 to TRBJ2-7; no clear D gene. Between the trimmed V and J ends, which lost 8 bases and 3 bases, there was a span of 23 bases. CDR3 length equals 16 residues. CDR1 MNHNS and CDR2 SASEGT come from the germline V gene. The CDR3 region has the DNA TGTGCCAGCTCAGGTCCACGAAAGGGAATCCTCTACGAGCAGTACTTC. This encodes CASSGPRKGILYEQYF.